This T cell receptor (beta chain) was recorded in a study of blood T cells in healthy people across ages. Findings and caveats of the study: Estimated diversity that came from one million T cells was considered an underestimate.

At least ten counts were recorded for this clonotype. The antigen is not known. The CDR3 sequence is 16 residues long. CDR1 is SGHTA and CDR2 is FQGNSA in the germline V gene. V was trimmed by 6 bases and J by 0 bases, leaving 15 bases between them. With a J-beta primer mix and a sample-barcoded 5' primer, a second PCR ran roughly 7 to 11 cycles. TCRdb ran MiXCR on the 5' RACE reads and lists one entry per CDR3 protein. The sample lists more than 800,000 distinct CDR3 sequences, around 30% occurring once. The source material was blood. The chain is built from TRBV7-2 and TRBJ2-1; D is perhaps TRBD2 (6 bases). This TCR came from a woman aged 80 or older in good health. The DNA for the CDR3 is TGTGCCAGCAGAGTGGGACTCCAGAGCTCCTACAATGAGCAGTTCTTC. Translation: CASRVGLQSSYNEQFF.